This TCR beta chain appears in the sequencing data of a study of shared clonotypes between healthy human individuals. Germline CDR1 SGHAT, CDR2 FQDESV (reference sequence). V lost 6 bases and J lost 4; bases outside the gene matches: 9. This CDR3 is built from 14 residues. TCRdb's copy holds only in-frame clones and misses some; the assay was immunoSEQ multiplex PCR. The sample shows under 2,500,000 clones, about 94% of them seen only once. None of the donors, who were healthy HIV-negative adults, had recently had acute infections or vaccinations. The chain combines TRBV11-1 with TRBJ2-7, with 7 bases fitting TRBD1. The TCR comes from a man between 18 and 29 years old in good health. Sequenced material: naive CD4+ T cells sorted from blood. Subset defined: CD45RA+ positively selected. CDR3 sequence reads: CASSPQTTGYEQYF. The CDR3 DNA follows: TGTGCCAGCAGTCCTCAAACGACAGGGTACGAGCAGTACTTC. The variable domain in full, with the rest retrieved from reference TRBV11-1 and TRBJ2-7, is EAEVAQSPRYKITEKSQAVAFWCDPISGHATLYWYRQILGQGPELLVQFQDESVVDDSQLPKDRFSAERLKGVDSTLKIQPAELGDSAMYLCASSPQTTGYEQYFGPGTRLTVT.